Each of the 15 T cell receptor beta chains below was sequenced from the same sample in a study of regulatory T cells in long-lasting Graves disease. Time point here: newly diagnosed GD, antithyroid drugs for less than 3 months. Making the TCR library involved RNA that had been extracted from PBMCs. The TCR beta library used iRepertoire HTBI primers with Arm-PCR amplification of CDR3. TCRdb re-analysed the multiplex PCR reads in MiXCR, keeping a single row per CDR3 protein. The sample lists over 400,000 distinct CDR3 sequences, 12% to 15% occurring once. These same data were also listed under a study on T cells in Graves' hyperthyroidism and ophthalmopathy.

Here the sequenced sample was peripheral blood mononuclear cells (PBMCs), taken at new diagnosis, from a patient treated with antithyroid drugs. These receptors were collected from a woman between 45 and 60 years old with Graves disease.

In this sample, this clonotype turned up many times. V gene TRBV7-2 combines with J gene TRBJ2-5; a possible D gene is TRBD1 (5 bases). V gave up 5 bases and J gave up 1 base, with 17 bases separating them. Germline lookup yields CDR1 SGHTA and CDR2 FQGNSA. This CDR3 region has 16 residues. CDR3 DNA: TGTGCCAGCAGCACCCCAGCGACAGAACTCCAAGAGACCCAGTACTTC. Translated, it gives CASSTPATELQETQYF.

This clonotype was seen a few times. One end of the junction fails to match germline, which may point to a read error. J is TRBJ1-1 and V is TRBV3-1, with D uncertain. The CDR3 contains 12 residues. Germline CDR1 and CDR2: LGHDT and YNNKEL (reference sequence). CDR3: CASSQLNTGAFF. The DNA of the CDR3 is TGTGCCAGCAGCCAACTAAACACTGGAGCTTTCTTT. The complete variable domain, with remaining parts taken from reference TRBV3-1 and TRBJ1-1, reads DTAVSQTPKYLVTQMGNDKSIKCEQNLGHDTMYWYKQDSKKFLKIMFSYNNKELIINETVPNRFSPKSPDKAHLNLHINSLELGDSAVYFCASSQLNTGAFFGQGTRLTVV.

The rearrangement links TRBV28 to TRBJ2-7; 12 bases align to TRBD2. Unmatched junction bases numbered 6, after V lost 5 bases and J lost 7 bases. Germline-derived CDR1 and CDR2 are MDHEN and SYDVKM. The CDR3 extends over 14 amino acids. The CDR3 region has the DNA TGTGCCAGCAGTACGACTAGCGGGAGAGGGGAGCAGTACTTC. It is translated as CASSTTSGRGEQYF.

In this sample, this clonotype turned up many times. The chain uses TRBV7-2 and TRBJ2-2; 12 positions agree with TRBD1. This CDR3 is 16 amino acids long. With 5 bases clipped from V and 7 bases from J, the junction kept 8 bases outside the gene matches. The germline V gene encodes CDR1 SGHTA and CDR2 FQGNSA. The CDR3 nucleotides read TGTGCCAGCAGCAAAGGGGGACAGGGGGCCGTCGGGGAGCTGTTTTTT. Translated, it gives CASSKGGQGAVGELFF.

The chain carries TRBV29-1 and TRBJ2-7; D is undetermined. V shed 3 bases and J shed 2 bases, with 11 bases lying between them. Germline V CDR1 and CDR2: SQVTM, ANQGSEA. The CDR3 runs to 13 residues. The CDR3 DNA is TGCAGCGTTGATTCCGACGGTACCTACGAGCAGTACTTC. Its translation: CSVDSDGTYEQYF.

The rearrangement uses TRBV28 and TRBJ2-6, with 8 nucleotides matching TRBD1. The germline gives CDR1 MDHEN, CDR2 SYDVKM. The ends lost 8 bases at V and 1 base at J; junction bases unmatched: 4. The length of the CDR3 is 15 residues. The CDR3 region has the DNA TGTGCCAGCCGGACAGGGCATTCTGGGGCCAACGTCCTGACTTTC. This translates into CASRTGHSGANVLTF.

Worth noting for this clonotype: Here the CDR3 omits its conserved ending phenylalanine or tryptophan, so a read error is the likely source. The chain couples TRBV7-2 to TRBJ2-7; 7 bases align to TRBD2. V dropped 5 bases and J dropped 2; count of bases not matched to a gene: 9. Germline V gene lookup returns CDR1 SGHTA and CDR2 FQGNSA. The CDR3 runs to 15 residues. DNA of the CDR3: TGTGCCAGCAGCACCCCTGGGCGGGGGACCTACGAGCAGTACTCC. This sequence encodes CASSTPGRGTYEQYS.

The chain is built from TRBV28 and TRBJ2-7, with 15 positions matching TRBD2. Trimming cost V 6 bases and J 3 bases; bases outside gene matches: 21. Per the germline V gene, CDR1 is MDHEN and CDR2 is SYDVKM. The CDR3 extends over 21 amino acids. The CDR3 bases are TGTGCCAGCAGCCAGCATCGGACTAGCGGGAGGGCAAGAACTACGGACTACGAGCAGTACTTC. Residues: CASSQHRTSGRARTTDYEQYF.

There are many counts of this clonotype. The chain combines TRBV12-3 or TRBV12-4 with TRBJ2-7, with 7 bases fitting TRBD2. The ends lost 8 bases at V and 1 base at J; junction bases unmatched: 11. This CDR3 spans 15 amino acids. This CDR3 reads CASVRSSGGSYEQYF. The DNA for the CDR3 is TGTGCCAGCGTGAGGTCTAGCGGAGGGTCCTACGAGCAGTACTTC.

Many counts were recorded for this clonotype. The rearrangement joins TRBV4-2 to TRBJ2-7; weak D call: TRBD1 (5 bases). There are 14 residues in the CDR3. The ends were cut back, 1 base at V and 4 bases at J, with 11 bases in the middle. Germline V gene lookup returns CDR1 LGHNA and CDR2 YNFKEQ. The CDR3, as DNA: TGTGCCAGCAGCCAAGGGGCGCAGGGTTACGAGCAGTACTTC. This gives the protein CASSQGAQGYEQYF.

This clonotype occurred a few times. The chain employs TRBV7-2 and TRBJ2-1; D is perhaps TRBD1 (5 bases). The V gene lost 2 bases and the J gene lost 1 base, with 9 bases spanning the gap. In germline, CDR1 is SGHTA, CDR2 FQGNSA. The CDR3 loop spans 15 amino acids. The CDR3, as DNA: TGTGCCAGCAGCTTAACAGGAAGATCCTACAATGAGCAGTTCTTC. Translated: CASSLTGRSYNEQFF. Using reference TRBV7-2 and TRBJ2-1 for the parts outside the CDR3, the full variable domain is GAGVSQSPSNKVTEKGKDVELRCDPISGHTALYWYRQSLGQGLEFLIYFQGNSAPDKSGLPSDRFSAERTGGSVSTLTIQRTQQEDSAVYLCASSLTGRSYNEQFFGPGTRLTVL.

As regards this clonotype: The limits of the CDR3 on the DNA are not certain, so only TCRdb's listed CDR3 is given. The chain joins TRBV20-1 to TRBJ2-2. Germline V gene lookup returns CDR1 DFQATT and CDR2 SNEGSKA (reference sequence). The CDR3 spans 12 residues, counting both ends. CDR3: CSSSGNTGELFF.

V is TRBV4-1 and J is TRBJ2-1, with TRBD2 matching over 8 bases. Losses at the gene ends were 3 bases for V and 7 bases for J; bases not matched to a gene: 20. CDR1 is MGHRA, CDR2 YSYEKL, per germline. The CDR3 contains 19 residues. DNA of the CDR3: TGCGCCAGCAGCCACCTCCCGGCCAGCGGGAGATTTTCGTGGAATGAGCAGTTCTTC. Its translation is CASSHLPASGRFSWNEQFF.

This clonotype was seen a few times. The junction and the germline gene differ at one end; a read error may be behind it. The V gene is TRBV24-1, the J gene TRBJ2-1; D gene ambiguous. The CDR3 covers 13 residues. The germline CDR1 and CDR2 sequences are KGHDR and SFDVKD. The CDR3 is CAASDSYHNEQFF. The CDR3 coding sequence is TGTGCCGCCAGTGATTCCTACCACAATGAGCAGTTCTTC.

On this clonotype: It may be a read error: a sequence one base away is much more abundant. The chain joins TRBV20-1 to TRBJ2-7, with a tentative D call TRBD1 (6 bases). The germline V gene encodes CDR1 DFQATT and CDR2 SNEGSKA (reference sequence). The V end was cut by 0 bases, the J end by 9 bases, with 24 bases between. The CDR3 is 16 amino acids. The CDR3 coding sequence is TGCAGTGCTAGAGATCTTCTACAGGGAAAGACAGACGGGCAGTACTTC. Its translation is CSARDLLQGKTDGQYF.